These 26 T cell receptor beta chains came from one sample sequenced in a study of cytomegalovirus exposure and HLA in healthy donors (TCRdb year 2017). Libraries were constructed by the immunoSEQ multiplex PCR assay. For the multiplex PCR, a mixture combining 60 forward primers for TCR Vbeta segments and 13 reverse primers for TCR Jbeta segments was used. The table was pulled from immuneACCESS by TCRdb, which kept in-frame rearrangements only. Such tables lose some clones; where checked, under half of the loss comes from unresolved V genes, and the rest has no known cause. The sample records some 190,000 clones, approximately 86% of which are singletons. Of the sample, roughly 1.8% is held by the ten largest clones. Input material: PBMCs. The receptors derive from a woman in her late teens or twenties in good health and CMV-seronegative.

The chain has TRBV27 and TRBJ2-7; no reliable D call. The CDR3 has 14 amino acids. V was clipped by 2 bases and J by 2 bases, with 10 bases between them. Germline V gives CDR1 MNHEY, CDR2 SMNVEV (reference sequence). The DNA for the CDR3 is TGTGCCAGCAGTTTAGCGGTGTTCCCCTACGAGCAGTACTTC. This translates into CASSLAVFPYEQYF.

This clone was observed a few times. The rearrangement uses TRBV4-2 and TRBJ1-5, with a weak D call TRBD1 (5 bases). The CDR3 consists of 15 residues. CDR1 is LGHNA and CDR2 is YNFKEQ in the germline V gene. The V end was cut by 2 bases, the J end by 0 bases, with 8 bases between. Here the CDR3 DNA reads TGTGCCAGCAGCCAATTCCAGGGTAGCAATCAGCCCCAGCATTTT. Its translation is CASSQFQGSNQPQHF.

In DNA, the CDR3 is TGTGCCAGCAGCCTGACAGGGGGTAATGAGCAGTTCTTC. Its translation: CASSLTGGNEQFF. This chain uses TRBV7-9 with TRBJ2-1, with TRBD1 matching 9 bases. The CDR3 extends over 13 amino acids. The V gene end was trimmed by 5 bases and the J gene end by 7 bases; junction bases not matched to a gene: 3. The germline gives CDR1 SEHNR, CDR2 FQNEAQ (reference sequence).

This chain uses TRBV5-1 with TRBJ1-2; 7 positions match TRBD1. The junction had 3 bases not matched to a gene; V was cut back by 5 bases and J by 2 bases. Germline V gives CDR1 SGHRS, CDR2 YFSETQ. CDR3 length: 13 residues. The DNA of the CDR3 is TGCGCCAGCAGAGAGACAGGGAACTATGGCTACACCTTC. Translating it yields CASRETGNYGYTF.

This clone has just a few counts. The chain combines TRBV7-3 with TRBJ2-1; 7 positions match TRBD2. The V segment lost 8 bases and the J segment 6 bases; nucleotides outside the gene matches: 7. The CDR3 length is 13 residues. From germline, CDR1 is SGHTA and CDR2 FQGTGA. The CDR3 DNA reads TGTGCCAGCGGGTCGGGACTACTCAATGAGCAGTTCTTC. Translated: CASGSGLLNEQFF.

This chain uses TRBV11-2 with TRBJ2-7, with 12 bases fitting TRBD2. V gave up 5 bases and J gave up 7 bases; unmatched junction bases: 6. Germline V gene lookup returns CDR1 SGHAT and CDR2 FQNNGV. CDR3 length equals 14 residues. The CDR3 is CASSLGLAGKEQYF. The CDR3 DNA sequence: TGTGCCAGCAGCCTCGGACTAGCGGGGAAAGAGCAGTACTTC. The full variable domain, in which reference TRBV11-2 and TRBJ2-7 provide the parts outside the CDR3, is EAGVAQSPRYKIIEKRQSVAFWCNPISGHATLYWYQQILGQGPKLLIQFQNNGVVDDSQLPKDRFSAERLKGVDSTLKIQPAKLEDSAVYLCASSLGLAGKEQYFGPGTRLTVT.

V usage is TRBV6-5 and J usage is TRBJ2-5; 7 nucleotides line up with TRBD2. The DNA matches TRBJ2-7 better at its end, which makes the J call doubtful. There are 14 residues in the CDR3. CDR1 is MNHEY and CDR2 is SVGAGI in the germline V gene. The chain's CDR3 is CASSPRELSSEQYF. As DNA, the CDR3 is TGTGCCAGCAGCCCGCGGGAGCTGAGTTCCGAGCAGTACTTC.

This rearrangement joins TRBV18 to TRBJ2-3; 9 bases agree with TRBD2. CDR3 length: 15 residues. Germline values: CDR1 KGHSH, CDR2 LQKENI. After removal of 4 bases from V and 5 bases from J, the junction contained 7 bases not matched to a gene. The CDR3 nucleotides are TGTGCCAGCTCACAGGCTAGCGGGATTGGAGATACGCAGTATTTT. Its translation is CASSQASGIGDTQYF.

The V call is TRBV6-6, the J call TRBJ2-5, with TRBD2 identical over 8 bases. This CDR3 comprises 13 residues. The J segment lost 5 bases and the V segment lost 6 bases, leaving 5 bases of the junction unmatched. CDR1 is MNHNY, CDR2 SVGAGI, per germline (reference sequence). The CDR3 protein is CASRRTSSETQYF. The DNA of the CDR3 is TGTGCCAGCAGAAGGACTAGCTCGGAGACCCAGTACTTC.

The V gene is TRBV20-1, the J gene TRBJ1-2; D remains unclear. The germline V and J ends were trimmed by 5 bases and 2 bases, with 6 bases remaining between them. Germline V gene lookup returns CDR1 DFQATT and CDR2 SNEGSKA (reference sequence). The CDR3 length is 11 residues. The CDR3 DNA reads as TGCAGTGCTCTGGGCAACTATGGCTACACCTTC. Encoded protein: CSALGNYGYTF.

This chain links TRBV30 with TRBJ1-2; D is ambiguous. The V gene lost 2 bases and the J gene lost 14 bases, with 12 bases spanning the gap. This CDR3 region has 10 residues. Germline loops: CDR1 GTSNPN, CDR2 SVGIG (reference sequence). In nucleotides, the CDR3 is TGTGCCTGGAGTACAGATGCCCTTACCTTC. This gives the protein CAWSTDALTF.

DNA for the CDR3: TGTGCCAGCAGCTCCATCCCCCAGTACGAGCAGTACTTC. Translation gives CASSSIPQYEQYF. The genes are TRBV5-5 and TRBJ2-7; no definite D call. V lost 3 bases and J 4 bases, leaving 11 bases between the germline ends. CDR1 SGHKS and CDR2 YYEKEE come from the germline V gene (reference sequence). The length of the CDR3 is 13 residues.

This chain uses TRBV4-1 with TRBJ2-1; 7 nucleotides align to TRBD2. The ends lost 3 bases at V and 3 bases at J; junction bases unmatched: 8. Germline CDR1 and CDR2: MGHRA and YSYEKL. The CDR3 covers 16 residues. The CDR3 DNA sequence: TGCGCCAGCAGCCATCCCTCGGGGGGATTCTACAATGAGCAGTTCTTC. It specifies CASSHPSGGFYNEQFF.

Here the CDR3 reads CASTPAGLDEQYF. The CDR3 DNA follows: TGTGCCAGCACTCCGGCAGGGTTGGACGAGCAGTACTTC. The genes are TRBV2 and TRBJ2-7; TRBD1 might be the D (5 bases). V was clipped by 7 bases and J by 5 bases, with 15 bases between them. Germline V lookup: CDR1 SNHLY, CDR2 FYNNEI. The CDR3 runs 13 residues.

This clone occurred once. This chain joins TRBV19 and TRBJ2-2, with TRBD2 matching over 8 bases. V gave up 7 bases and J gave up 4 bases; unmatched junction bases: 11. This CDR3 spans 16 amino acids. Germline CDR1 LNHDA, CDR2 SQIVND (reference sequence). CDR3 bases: TGTGCCAGTACCCCTAGGGTAGCGGGACGCACCGGGGAGCTGTTTTTT. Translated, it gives CASTPRVAGRTGELFF.

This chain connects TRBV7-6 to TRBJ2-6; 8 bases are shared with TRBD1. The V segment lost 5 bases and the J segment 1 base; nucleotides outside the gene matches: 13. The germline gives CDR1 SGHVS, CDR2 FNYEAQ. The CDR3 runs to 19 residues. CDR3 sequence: CASSHPLGTGFSGANVLTF. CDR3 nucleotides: TGTGCCAGCAGCCACCCGCTCGGGACAGGTTTTTCTGGGGCCAACGTCCTGACTTTC.

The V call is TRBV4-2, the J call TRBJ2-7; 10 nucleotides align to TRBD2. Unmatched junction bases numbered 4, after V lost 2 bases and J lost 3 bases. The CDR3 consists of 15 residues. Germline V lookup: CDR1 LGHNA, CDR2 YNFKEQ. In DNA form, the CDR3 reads TGTGCCAGCAGCCAAAGGCCTAGCGGGGGCTACGAGCAGTACTTC. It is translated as CASSQRPSGGYEQYF.

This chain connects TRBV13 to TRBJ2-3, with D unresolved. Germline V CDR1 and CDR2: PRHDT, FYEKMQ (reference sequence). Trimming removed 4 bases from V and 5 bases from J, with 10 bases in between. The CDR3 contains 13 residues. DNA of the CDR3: TGTGCCAGCAGCTCGAACTCGGTAGATACGCAGTATTTT. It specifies CASSSNSVDTQYF.

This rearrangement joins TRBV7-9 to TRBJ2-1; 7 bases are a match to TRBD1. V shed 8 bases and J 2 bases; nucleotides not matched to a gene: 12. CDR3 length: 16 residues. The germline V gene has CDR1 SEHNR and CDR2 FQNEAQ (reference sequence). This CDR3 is CASGSNRGRPYNEQFF. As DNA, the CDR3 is TGTGCCAGCGGCTCGAACAGGGGTAGACCCTACAATGAGCAGTTCTTC.

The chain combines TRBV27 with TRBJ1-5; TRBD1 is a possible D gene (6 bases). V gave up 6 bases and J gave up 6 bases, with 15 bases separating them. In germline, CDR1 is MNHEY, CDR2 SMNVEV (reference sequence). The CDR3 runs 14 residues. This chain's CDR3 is CASSLGGASQPQHF. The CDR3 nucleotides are TGTGCCAGCAGCCTTGGGGGGGCTAGTCAGCCCCAGCATTTT.

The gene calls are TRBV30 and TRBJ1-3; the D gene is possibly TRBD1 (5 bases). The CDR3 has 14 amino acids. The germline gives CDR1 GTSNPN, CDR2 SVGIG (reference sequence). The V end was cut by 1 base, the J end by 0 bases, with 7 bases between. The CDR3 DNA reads TGTGCCTGGAGTGAAGGACACTCTGGAAACACCATATATTTT. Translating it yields CAWSEGHSGNTIYF.

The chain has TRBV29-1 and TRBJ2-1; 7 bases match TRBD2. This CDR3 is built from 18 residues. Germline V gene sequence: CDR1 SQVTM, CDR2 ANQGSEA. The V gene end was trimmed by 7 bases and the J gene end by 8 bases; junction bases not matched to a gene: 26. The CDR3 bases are TGCAGCGGACACGTCCCCGGGCGGGGGACTGGGGTCATCTATGAGCAGTTCTTC. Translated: CSGHVPGRGTGVIYEQFF.

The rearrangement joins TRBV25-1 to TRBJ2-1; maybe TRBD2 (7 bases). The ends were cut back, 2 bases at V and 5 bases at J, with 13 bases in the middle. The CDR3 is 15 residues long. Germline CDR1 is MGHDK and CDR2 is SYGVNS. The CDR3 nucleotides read TGTGCCAGCAGTGAAGCCCTAGGGGGGGACAATGAGCAGTTCTTC. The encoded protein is CASSEALGGDNEQFF.

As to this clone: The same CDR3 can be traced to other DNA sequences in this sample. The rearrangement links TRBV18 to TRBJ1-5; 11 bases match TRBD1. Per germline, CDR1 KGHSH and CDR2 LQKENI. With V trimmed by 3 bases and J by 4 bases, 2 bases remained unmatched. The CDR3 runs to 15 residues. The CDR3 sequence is CASSPGTGGNQPQHF. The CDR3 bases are TGTGCCAGCTCACCGGGGACAGGGGGAAATCAGCCCCAGCATTTT.

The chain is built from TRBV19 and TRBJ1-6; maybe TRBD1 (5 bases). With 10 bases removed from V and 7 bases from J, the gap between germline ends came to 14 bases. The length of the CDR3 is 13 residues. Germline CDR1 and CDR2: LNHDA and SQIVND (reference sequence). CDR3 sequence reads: CATSREGNSPLHF. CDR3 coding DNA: TGTGCCACCTCGCGGGAGGGGAATTCACCCCTCCACTTT. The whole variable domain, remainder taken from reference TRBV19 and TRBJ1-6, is DGGITQSPKYLFRKEGQNVTLSCEQNLNHDAMYWYRQDPGQGLRLIYYSQIVNDFQKGDIAEGYSVSREKKESFPLTVTSAQKNPTAFYLCATSREGNSPLHFGNGTRLTVT.

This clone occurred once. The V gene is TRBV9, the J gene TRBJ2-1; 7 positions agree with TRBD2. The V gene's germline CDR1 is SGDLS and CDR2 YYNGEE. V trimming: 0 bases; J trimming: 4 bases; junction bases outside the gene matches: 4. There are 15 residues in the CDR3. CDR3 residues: CASSVASGEYNEQFF. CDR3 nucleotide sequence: TGTGCCAGCAGCGTAGCCAGCGGGGAGTACAATGAGCAGTTCTTC.